This T cell receptor (beta chain) stems from a study of spatial heterogeneity in lung cancer. Study-level findings and limits: Expanded intratumoral alpha and beta TCR counts tracked tumor mutation counts.

This clonotype has ten or more counts. No antigen is known for it. CDR3 size: 12 residues. The germline CDR1 and CDR2 sequences are LGHDT and YNNKEL (reference sequence). Trimming took 4 bases from V and 5 from J, leaving 8 bases between them. TCRdb itself ran the 5' RACE reads through MiXCR, one entry per CDR3 protein. The repertoire has about 15,000 distinct CDR3 sequences, roughly 7.3% of them found once; the top ten carry about 9%. Stated time point: sample taken at primary tumor resection. The sample was lung tumor tissue, taken at surgery. This receptor was obtained from a male donor with early-stage non-small cell lung cancer. The chain combines TRBV3-1 with TRBJ1-1; unclear D gene. CDR3 sequence (DNA): TGTGCCAGCAGCCCGGGGAGGACTGAAGCTTTCTTT. It encodes CASSPGRTEAFF.